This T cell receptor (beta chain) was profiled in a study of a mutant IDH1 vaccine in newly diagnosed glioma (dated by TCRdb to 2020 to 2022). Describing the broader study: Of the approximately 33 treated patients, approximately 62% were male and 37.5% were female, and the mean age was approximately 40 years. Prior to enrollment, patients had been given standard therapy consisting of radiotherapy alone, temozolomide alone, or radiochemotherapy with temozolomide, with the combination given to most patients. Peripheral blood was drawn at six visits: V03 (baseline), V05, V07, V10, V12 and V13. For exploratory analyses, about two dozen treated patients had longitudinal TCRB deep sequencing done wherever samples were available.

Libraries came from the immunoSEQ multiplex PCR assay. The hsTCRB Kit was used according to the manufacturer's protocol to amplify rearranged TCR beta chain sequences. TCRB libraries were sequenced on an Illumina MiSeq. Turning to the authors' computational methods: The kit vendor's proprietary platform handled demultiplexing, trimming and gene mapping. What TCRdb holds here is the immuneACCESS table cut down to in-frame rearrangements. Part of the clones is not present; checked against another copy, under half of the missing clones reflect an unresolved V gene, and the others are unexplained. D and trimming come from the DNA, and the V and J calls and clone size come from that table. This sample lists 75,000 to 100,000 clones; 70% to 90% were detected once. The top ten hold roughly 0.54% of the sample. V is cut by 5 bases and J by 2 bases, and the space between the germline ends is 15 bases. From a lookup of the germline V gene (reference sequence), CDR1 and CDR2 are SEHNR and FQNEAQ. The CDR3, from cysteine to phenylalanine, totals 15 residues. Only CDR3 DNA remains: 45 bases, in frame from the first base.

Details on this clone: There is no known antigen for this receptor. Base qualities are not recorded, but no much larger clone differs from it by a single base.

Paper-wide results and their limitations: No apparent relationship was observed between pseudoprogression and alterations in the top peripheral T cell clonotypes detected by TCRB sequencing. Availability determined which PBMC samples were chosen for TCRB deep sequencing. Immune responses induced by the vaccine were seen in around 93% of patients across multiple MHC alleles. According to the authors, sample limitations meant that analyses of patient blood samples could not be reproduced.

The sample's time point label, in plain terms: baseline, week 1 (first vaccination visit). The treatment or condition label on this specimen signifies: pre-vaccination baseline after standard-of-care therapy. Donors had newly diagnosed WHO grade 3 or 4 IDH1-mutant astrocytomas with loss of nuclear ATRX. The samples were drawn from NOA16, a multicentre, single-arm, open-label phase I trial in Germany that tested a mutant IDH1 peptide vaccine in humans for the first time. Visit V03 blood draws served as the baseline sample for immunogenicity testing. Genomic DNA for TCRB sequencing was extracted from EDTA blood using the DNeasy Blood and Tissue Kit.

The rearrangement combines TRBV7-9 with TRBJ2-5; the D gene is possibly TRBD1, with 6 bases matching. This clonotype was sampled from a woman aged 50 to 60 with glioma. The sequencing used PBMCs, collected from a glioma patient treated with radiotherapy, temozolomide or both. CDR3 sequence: CASSKTGNRQETQYF. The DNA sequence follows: TGTGCCAGCAGCAAAACAGGGAATCGACAAGAGACCCAGTACTTC.